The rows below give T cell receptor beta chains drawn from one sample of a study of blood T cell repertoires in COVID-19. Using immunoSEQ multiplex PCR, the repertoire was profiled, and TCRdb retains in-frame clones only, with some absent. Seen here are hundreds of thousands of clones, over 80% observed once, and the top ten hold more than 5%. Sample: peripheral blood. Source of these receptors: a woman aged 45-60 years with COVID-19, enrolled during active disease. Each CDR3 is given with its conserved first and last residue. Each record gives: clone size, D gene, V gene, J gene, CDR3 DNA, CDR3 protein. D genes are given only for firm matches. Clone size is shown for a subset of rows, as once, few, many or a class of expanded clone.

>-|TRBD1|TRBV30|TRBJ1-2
TGTGCCTGGACAGGGGGAGTCCTCGGCGGCTACACCTTC
CAWTGGVLGGYTF
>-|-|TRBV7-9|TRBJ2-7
TGTGCCAGCAGCTCAGCTGGGCAGTCCTACGAGCAGTACTTC
CASSSAGQSYEQYF
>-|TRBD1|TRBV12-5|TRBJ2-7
TGTGCTAGTGGTCCGAACGGACAGGTTATGCGTTCCCGTTACGAGCAGTACTTC
CASGPNGQVMRSRYEQYF
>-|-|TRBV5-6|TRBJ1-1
TGTGCCAGCAGCCTGGCCCGTCGAGGGACTGAAGCTTTCTTT
CASSLARRGTEAFF
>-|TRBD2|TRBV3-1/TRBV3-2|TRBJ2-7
TGTGCCAGCAGCCAAGCGCGGACTAGCGGCCCCTACGAGCAGTACTTC
CASSQARTSGPYEQYF
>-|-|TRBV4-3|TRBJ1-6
TGCGCCAGCAGCCAGACCCGGATCAGGGGCCACGGTTACGGTTCACCCCTCCACTTT
CASSQTRIRGHGYGSPLHF
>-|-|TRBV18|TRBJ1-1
TGTGCCAGCTCACAAGGGAGGGACACTGAAGCTTTCTTT
CASSQGRDTEAFF
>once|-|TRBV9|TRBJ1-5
TGTGCCAGCAGCCCTCTGGGGGGTCTCAATCAGCCCCAGCATTTT
CASSPLGGLNQPQHF
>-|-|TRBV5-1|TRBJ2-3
TGCGCCAGCAGCCCATCCACCATGGTAGGGGCAGATACGCAGTATTTT
CASSPSTMVGADTQYF
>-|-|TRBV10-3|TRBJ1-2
TGTGCCATCAGTGAGTCGGGAGGGGGCTATGGCTACACCTTC
CAISESGGGYGYTF
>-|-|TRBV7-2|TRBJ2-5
TGTGCCAGCAGCTCCGGGGGCGGGGGCGGGGAGACCCAGTACTTC
CASSSGGGGGETQYF
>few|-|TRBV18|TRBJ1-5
TGTGCCAGCTCAAAGGCAGGGATAGAGAATCAGCCCCAGCATTTT
CASSKAGIENQPQHF
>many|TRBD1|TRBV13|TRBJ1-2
TGTGCCAGCGGGGGGCAGGGGGCTTTCTATGGCTACACCTTC
CASGGQGAFYGYTF
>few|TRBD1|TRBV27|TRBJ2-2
TGTGCCAGCAGTACCCGGACAGGGATCGGGGAGCTGTTTTTT
CASSTRTGIGELFF
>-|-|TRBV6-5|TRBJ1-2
TGTGCCAGCAGCGGACAGCTTGGCTACACCTTC
CASSGQLGYTF
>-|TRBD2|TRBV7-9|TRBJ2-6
TGTGCCAGCACCCTAGGCGCTAGCGGAGTCTCTGGGGCCAACGTCCTGACTTTC
CASTLGASGVSGANVLTF
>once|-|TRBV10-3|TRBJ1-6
TGTGCCATCAGTGATTACAGCTCCTATAATTCACCCCTCCACTTT
CAISDYSSYNSPLHF
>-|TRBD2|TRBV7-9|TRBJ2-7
TGTGCCAGCAGTTCCAGGGCGGGAGGGCCGTGGTCCTACGAGCAGTACTTC
CASSSRAGGPWSYEQYF
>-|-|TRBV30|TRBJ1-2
TGTGCCTGGAGTTTTCACTCCAGCGTTAACTATGGCTACACCTTC
CAWSFHSSVNYGYTF
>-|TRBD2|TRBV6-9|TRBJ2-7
TGTGCCAGCAGTTATACATTGGGACTAGCGGGAGTTTTGCCCTCCTACGAGCAGTACTTC
CASSYTLGLAGVLPSYEQYF
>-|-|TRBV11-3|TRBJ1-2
TGTGCCAGCAGCTTAGATCTCTACGCCCGGGGCTACACCTTC
CASSLDLYARGYTF
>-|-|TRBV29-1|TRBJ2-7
TGCAGCGCCCACGGGGATCTCCGGGGGGAGCAGTACTTC
CSAHGDLRGEQYF
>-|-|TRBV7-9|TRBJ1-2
TGTGCCAGCAGCCCCCGGTGGGGGCAAGGAGAATATGGCTACACCTTC
CASSPRWGQGEYGYTF
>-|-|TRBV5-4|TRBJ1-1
TGTGCCAGCAGCTTAGGGCGGGACTCAACGGGGGCTTTCTTT
CASSLGRDSTGAFF
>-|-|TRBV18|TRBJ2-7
TGTGCCAGCTCACTAAGCAGGGACTACGAGCAGTACTTC
CASSLSRDYEQYF
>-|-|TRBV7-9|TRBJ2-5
TGTGCCAGCAGCTTGGGGGCAGGCTTACAAGAGACCCAGTACTTC
CASSLGAGLQETQYF
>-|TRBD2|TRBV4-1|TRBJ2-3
TGCGCCAGCAGCAAAGGTCCGGGACTAGCGTATATGGAGGGCACAGATACGCAGTATTTT
CASSKGPGLAYMEGTDTQYF
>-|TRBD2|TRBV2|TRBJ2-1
TGTGCCAGCAGTCCAGGACTAGCGGGGGCCTACAATGAGCAGTTCTTC
CASSPGLAGAYNEQFF
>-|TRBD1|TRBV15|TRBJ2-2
TGTGCCACCAGCAAAGCGGGACAGGGTAACACCGGGGAGCTGTTTTTT
CATSKAGQGNTGELFF
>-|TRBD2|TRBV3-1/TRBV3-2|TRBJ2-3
TGTGCCAGCAGCCAGGTCCTAGCGGGAGACACAGATACGCAGTATTTT
CASSQVLAGDTDTQYF
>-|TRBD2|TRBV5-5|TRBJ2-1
TGTGCCAGCAGCCTTAGGACTAGCGGGAGCTCCTACAATGAGCAGTTCTTC
CASSLRTSGSSYNEQFF
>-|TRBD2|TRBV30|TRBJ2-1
TGTGCCTGGAGAGGACTAGCGGGACCCAGCTCCTACAATGAGCAGTTCTTC
CAWRGLAGPSSYNEQFF
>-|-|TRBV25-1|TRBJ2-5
TGTGCCAGCAGTGTCCCTGAAGAGACCCAGTACTTC
CASSVPEETQYF
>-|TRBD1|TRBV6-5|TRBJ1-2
TGTGCCAGCAGTTACGAGGTACAGGGGCAACCTGGCTACACCTTC
CASSYEVQGQPGYTF
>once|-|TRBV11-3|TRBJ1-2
TGTGCCAGCAGCTTAGATCCCGTGAGACAGATGGGCTATGGCTACACCTTC
CASSLDPVRQMGYGYTF
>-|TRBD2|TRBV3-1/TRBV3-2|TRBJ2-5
TGTGCCAGCAGCCAAGAGGAGATGACTAGCGGGAATGAAGAGACCCAGTACTTC
CASSQEEMTSGNEETQYF
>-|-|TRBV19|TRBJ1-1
TGTGCCAGTAGCTTGTACTTAGGGTCATCACTAGACACTGAAGCTTTCTTT
CASSLYLGSSLDTEAFF
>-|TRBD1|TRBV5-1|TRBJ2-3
TGCGCCAGCAGCCCGGGGACAGAACTAGATACGCAGTATTTT
CASSPGTELDTQYF
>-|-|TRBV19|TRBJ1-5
TGTGCCAGTAGTATCGAGGGAGGGGGCAATCAGCCCCAGCATTTT
CASSIEGGGNQPQHF
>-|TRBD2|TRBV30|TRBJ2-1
TGTGCCTGGAGCGTCGGACTAGCGGGAACAAGCTCCTACAATGAGCAGTTCTTC
CAWSVGLAGTSSYNEQFF
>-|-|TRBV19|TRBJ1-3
TGTGCCAGTAGTATAGGGCAAAATGACGGGAACACCATATATTTT
CASSIGQNDGNTIYF
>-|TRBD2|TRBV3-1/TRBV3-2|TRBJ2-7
TGTGCCAGCAGCCTCGGACTAGCGGGAGTGTACGAGCAGTACTTC
CASSLGLAGVYEQYF
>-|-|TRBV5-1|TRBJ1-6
TGCGCCAGCAGTAGGGGTGCGGTATGGAATTCACCCCTCCACTTT
CASSRGAVWNSPLHF
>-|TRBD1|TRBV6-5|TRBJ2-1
TGTGCCAGCAGTTTGGACAGGGGGGCATACAATGAGCAGTTCTTC
CASSLDRGAYNEQFF
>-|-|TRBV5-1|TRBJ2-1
TGCGCCAGCAGCTTGTGGAGTTTGCGAGGGCTCGGGTACAATGAGCAGTTCTTC
CASSLWSLRGLGYNEQFF
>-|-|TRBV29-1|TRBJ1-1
TGCAGCGTTGTAGCGGGAGGGCTTAGCGGTGAAGCTTTCTTT
CSVVAGGLSGEAFF
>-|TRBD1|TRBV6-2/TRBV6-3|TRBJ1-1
TGTGCCAGCAGTCGGACCGGGACAGGCACTGAAGCTTTCTTT
CASSRTGTGTEAFF
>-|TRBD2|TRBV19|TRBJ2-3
TGTGCCAGTAGTATGGGGGGGTCTAGCACAGATACGCAGTATTTT
CASSMGGSSTDTQYF
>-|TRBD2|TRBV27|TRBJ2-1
TGTGCCAGCAGCCCGGGACTAGCGGGAGTCAATGAGCAGTTCTTC
CASSPGLAGVNEQFF
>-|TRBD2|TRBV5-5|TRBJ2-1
TGTGCCAGCAGCGGGGGACTAGCGGTATCCTACAATGAGCAGTTCTTC
CASSGGLAVSYNEQFF
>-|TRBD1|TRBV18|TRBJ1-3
TGTGCCAGCTCACCACGCATGGACAGGGGGGGGTTCGGAAACACCATATATTTT
CASSPRMDRGGFGNTIYF
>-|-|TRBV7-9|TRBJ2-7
TGTGCCAGCAGCTTAGATGTCGGGATCTCCTACGAGCAGTACTTC
CASSLDVGISYEQYF
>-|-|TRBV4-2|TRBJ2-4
TGTGCCAGCAGCCAAGATGCTCCGGACATTCAGTACTTC
CASSQDAPDIQYF
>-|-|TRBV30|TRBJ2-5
TGTGCCTGGGGGGGGAGAGGGGAGACCCAGTACTTC
CAWGGRGETQYF